This record concerns one T cell receptor beta chain sequence. Only a few counts were recorded for this clone. This receptor's antigen is unknown. The sample holds no much larger clone one base away, and base qualities are not on file. From V the trimming removes 2 bases and from J it removes 8 bases, while the gene matches leave 4 bases of the junction unaccounted for. The CDR3 goes from the cysteine to the phenylalanine over 13 residues. Of the read, only the CDR3 DNA is kept; its 39 bases are in frame from base 1. The germline V gene supplies CDR1 SGDLS and CDR2 YYNGEE. These data belong to a study of T cell responses to AZD1222 COVID-19 vaccine (dated by TCRdb to the early 2020s). Some background on the complete study: AZD1222 recipients with second doses at about 4 weeks or about 12 weeks were pooled, because spike-specific TCR depth and breadth did not differ between schedules. TCR sequencing covered some 240 trial participants: around 210 given two doses of AZD1222 and approximately 26 given two doses of MenACWY control vaccine. Enrollment into the trials was organized by age into subgroups of 18-55, 56-69 and 70-plus years, and those subgroups contained roughly 140, 27 and 60 TCR-sequenced participants, respectively.

Overall results and qualifications from the work: Because no samples from the day 14 peak response were available, repertoires could be characterized only after the peak T cell response. Spike-specific TCR breadth and depth rose significantly after two AZD1222 doses compared with day 0 and with MenACWY recipients. Participants were mostly white British, with more females than males. The authors suggested clonal diversity may have been underestimated. Reportedly, close to half of the unique spike-specific TCRs recognized epitopes lying outside the regions that are mutated in the B.1.351 and B.1.1.7 variants. Conclusions about previously exposed vaccinees are limited because only a handful of AZD1222 recipients were SARS-CoV-2 seropositive at baseline. Vaccine-associated CD4 TCRs spanned the whole spike protein, with dominant responses in regions 160-218 and 743-854. In the small 56-69-year group, the increase in depth fell short of significance, most likely because of low power.

The CDR3 regions of human TCRbeta chains were analyzed by immunosequencing. On the study's bioinformatics: TCRs in the repertoires were matched against a reference library of SARS-CoV-2-specific TCRs that had been generated with the MIRA antigen-specificity platform. Breadth was defined as the fraction of unique TCRs that were SARS-CoV-2-associated. Depth was defined as the fraction of total T cells that were SARS-CoV-2-associated. Each spike-specific TCR was assigned to its reactive spike region and to a CD4 or CD8 class using the MIRA data. Log10-transformed breadth and depth values were compared by one-way ANOVA with Sidak's multiple comparisons tests. TCRdb re-hosts the immuneACCESS table, in-frame sequences only. Its copies lack some clones; in the studies checked, an unresolved V gene accounts for under half of them, and the cause for the rest is not known. Clone size and V and J calls were adopted from that table, with D and trimming inferred from the DNA. This sample gives under 110,000 clones in total; 85% to 90% of them show up just once. The ten largest clones represent 1.4% of the sample.

The time point label for this specimen denotes: baseline before first vaccination. Vaccinee samples came from UK trials COV001 and COV002, including a single-blind randomized controlled phase 2/3 trial of AZD1222 (ChAdOx1 nCoV-19) in healthy adults. Trial participant PBMC samples were collected at day 0 and day 28 after the second dose for TCRbeta chain sequencing. The sequenced sample was peripheral blood, obtained on day 0 of AZD1222 vaccination. The origin of this receptor is an adult in good health. The chain is made from TRBV9 and TRBJ2-1; 7 junctional bases match TRBD1. The DNA is as follows: TGTGCCAGCAGCGTTACGACAGGGTATGAGCAGTTCTTC. Its protein is CASSVTTGYEQFF. The CDR3 plus the reference TRBV9 and TRBJ2-1 genes for the other parts give the full variable domain: DSGVTQTPKHLITATGQRVTLRCSPRSGDLSVYWYQQSLDQGLQFLIQYYNGEERAKGNILERFSAQQFPDLHSELNLSSLELGDSALYFCASSVTTGYEQFFGPGTRLTVL.